Shown below are 7 T cell receptor beta chains from a single sample sequenced in a study of control samples from healthy donors and cancer patients. Sequencing used immunoSEQ multiplex PCR; TCRdb keeps in-frame clones, though not all of them. The data contain approximately 65,000 clones, around 92% of them seen just once; the ten biggest clones take up about 19%. The sequenced sample consisted of PBMCs. The receptors here all came from a man aged 55-75 years with lung cancer.

V and J are TRBV3-1 (or the pseudogene TRBV3-2) and TRBJ1-4; maybe TRBD1 (6 bases). Trimming cost V 0 bases and J 2 bases, with 13 bases left between them. The CDR3 has 17 residues. Germline V gene lookup returns CDR1 LGHDT and CDR2 YNNKEL (reference sequence). Here the CDR3 DNA reads TGTGCCAGCAGCCAAGATGGCAGGGGCGCGACTAATGAAAAACTGTTTTTT. It translates to CASSQDGRGATNEKLFF.

The V gene is TRBV21-1, the J gene TRBJ2-5; no check of the table's D call, TRBD2, against the DNA was made. TRBV21-1 is a known pseudogene. This CDR3 spans 17 amino acids. In DNA form, the CDR3 reads TGTGCCAGCAACTTCCCCGCTGGACTTCAGGTCTCGGGGACCCAGTACTTC. It is translated as CASNFPAGLQVSGTQYF.

The J gene is TRBJ2-5, the V gene TRBV14; unclear D gene. V lost 1 base to trimming and J lost 7 bases, with 7 bases between them. The CDR3 sequence is 12 residues long. Germline CDR1 reads SGHDN; CDR2 reads FVKESK. DNA for the CDR3: TGTGCCAGCAGCCAAGTTTCTGGGACCCAGTACTTC. This encodes CASSQVSGTQYF. The whole variable domain, remainder taken from reference TRBV14 and TRBJ2-5, is EAGVTQFPSHSVIEKGQTVTLRCDPISGHDNLYWYRRVMGKEIKFLLHFVKESKQDESGMPNNRFLAERTGGTYSTLKVQPAELEDSGVYFCASSQVSGTQYFGPGTRLLVL.

The chain employs TRBV2 and TRBJ2-5; 10 bases are a match to TRBD2. From germline, CDR1 is SNHLY and CDR2 FYNNEI. The CDR3 has 15 residues. V dropped 1 base and J dropped 5; count of bases not matched to a gene: 4. The CDR3 nucleotides are TGTGCCAGCAGTGAAGATAGCGGGGGGAGTGAGACCCAGTACTTC. It encodes CASSEDSGGSETQYF.

The genes are TRBV30 and TRBJ1-1; D not resolved. Germline values: CDR1 GTSNPN, CDR2 SVGIG (reference sequence). The CDR3 sequence is 13 residues long. V was shortened by 3 bases and J by 8 bases, with 16 bases between the two germline ends. The CDR3 loop reads CAWSVLVTGEAFF. DNA of the CDR3: TGTGCCTGGAGCGTACTGGTTACCGGCGAAGCTTTCTTT.

The rearrangement joins TRBV30 to TRBJ1-4; the match to TRBD1 covers 8 bases. The CDR3 spans 16 residues. Germline trimming cut 4 bases from V and 0 bases from J; bases unmatched to any gene: 7. Germline lookup yields CDR1 GTSNPN and CDR2 SVGIG (reference sequence). The CDR3, as DNA: TGTGCCTGGACCGGGCAGGGGGCTGCAACTAATGAAAAACTGTTTTTT. Encoded protein: CAWTGQGAATNEKLFF.

V gene TRBV5-8 combines with J gene TRBJ1-5; D not resolved. The CDR3 covers 16 residues. V lost 2 bases, J lost 0 bases, and 12 bases lay in between. The V gene's germline CDR1 is SGHTS and CDR2 YDEGEE. The DNA for the CDR3 is TGTGCCAGCAGCTTCTACAGACTTAATAGCAATCAGCCCCAGCATTTT. This encodes CASSFYRLNSNQPQHF.